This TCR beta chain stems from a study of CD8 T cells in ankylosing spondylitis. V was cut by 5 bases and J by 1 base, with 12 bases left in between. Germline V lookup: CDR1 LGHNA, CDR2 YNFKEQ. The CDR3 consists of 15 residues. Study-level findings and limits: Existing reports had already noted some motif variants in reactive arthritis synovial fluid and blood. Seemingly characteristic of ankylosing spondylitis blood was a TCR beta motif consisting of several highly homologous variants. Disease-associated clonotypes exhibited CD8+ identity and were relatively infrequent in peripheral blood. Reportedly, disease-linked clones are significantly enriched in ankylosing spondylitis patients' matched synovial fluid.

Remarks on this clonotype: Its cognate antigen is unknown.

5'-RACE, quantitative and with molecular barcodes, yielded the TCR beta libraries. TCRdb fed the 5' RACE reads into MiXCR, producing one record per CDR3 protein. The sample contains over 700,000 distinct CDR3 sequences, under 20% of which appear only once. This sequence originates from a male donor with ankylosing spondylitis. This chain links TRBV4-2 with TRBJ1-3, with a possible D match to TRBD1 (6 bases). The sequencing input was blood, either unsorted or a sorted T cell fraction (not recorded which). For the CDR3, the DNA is TGTGCCAGCAGCGGGGGGGGCTTGTCTGGAAACACCATATATTTT. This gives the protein CASSGGGLSGNTIYF.